This T cell receptor beta chain was profiled in a study of T cell changes during pregnancy in multiple sclerosis. Libraries were prepared by immunoSEQ multiplex PCR; TCRdb keeps only in-frame clonotypes and omits some of them. The sample has approximately 88,000 clones; around 94% are singletons. This clonotype was obtained from a female donor with multiple sclerosis, enrolled in a pregnancy study. The sample consisted of peripheral blood, taken in the first trimester of pregnancy.

CDR3 residues: CASSPWDRGDQETQYF. CDR3 bases: TGTGCCAGCAGCCCCTGGGACAGAGGGGACCAAGAGACCCAGTACTTC. V gene TRBV11-2 combines with J gene TRBJ2-5, with 7 nucleotides matching TRBD1. Germline values: CDR1 SGHAT, CDR2 FQNNGV. After removal of 5 bases from V and 0 bases from J, the junction contained 9 bases not matched to a gene. The CDR3 runs to 16 residues.